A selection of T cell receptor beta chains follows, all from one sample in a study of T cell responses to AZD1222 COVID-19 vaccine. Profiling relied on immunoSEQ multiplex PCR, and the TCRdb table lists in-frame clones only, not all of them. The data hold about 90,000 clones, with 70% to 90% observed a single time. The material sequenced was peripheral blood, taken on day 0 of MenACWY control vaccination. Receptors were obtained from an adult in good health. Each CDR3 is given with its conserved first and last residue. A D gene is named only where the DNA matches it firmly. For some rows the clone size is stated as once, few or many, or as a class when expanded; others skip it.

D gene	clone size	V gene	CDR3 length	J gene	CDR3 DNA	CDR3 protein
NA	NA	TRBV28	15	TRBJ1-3	TGTGCCAGCAGCCGCCGGATGGGTCCTGGAAACACCATATATTTT	CASSRRMGPGNTIYF
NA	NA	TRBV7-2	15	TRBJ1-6	TGTGCCAGCAGCCTTAACCACCTCCCCGATTCACCCCTCCACTTT	CASSLNHLPDSPLHF
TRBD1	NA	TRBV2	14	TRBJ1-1	TGTGCCAGCAGAAACAACAGGGGAAGCACTGAAGCTTTCTTT	CASRNNRGSTEAFF
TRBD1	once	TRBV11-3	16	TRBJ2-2	TGTGCCAGCAGCTGGGGACAGGGGTCGGACACCGGGGAGCTGTTTTTT	CASSWGQGSDTGELFF
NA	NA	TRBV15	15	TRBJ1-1	TGTGCCACCAGCAGAGCATCGGCGGAACCCACTGAAGCTTTCTTT	CATSRASAEPTEAFF
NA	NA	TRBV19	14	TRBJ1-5	TGTGCCAGTAGTTGGTCTGGGGGCGATCAGCCCCAGCATTTT	CASSWSGGDQPQHF
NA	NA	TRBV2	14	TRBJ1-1	TGTGCCAGCCGAGACACCTTCCTCAACACTGAAGCTTTCTTT	CASRDTFLNTEAFF
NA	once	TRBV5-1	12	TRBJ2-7	TGCGCCAGCAGCCAGCCCGGACCCCACTTGGACTTC	CASSQPGPHLDF
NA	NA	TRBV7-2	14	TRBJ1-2	TGTGCCAGCACCCCAGGACGGAATAACTATGGCTACACCTTC	CASTPGRNNYGYTF
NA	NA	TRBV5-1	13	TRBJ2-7	TGCGCCAGCAGCTCCACAGTAACCTACGAGCAGTACTTC	CASSSTVTYEQYF
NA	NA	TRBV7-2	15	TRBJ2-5	TGTGCCAGCAGCTTAGTGCGAGGGGCCGGGGAGACCCAGTACTTC	CASSLVRGAGETQYF